These 27 T cell receptor beta chains share one sample of origin, sequenced in a study of technical replicates of blood from a handful of donors. Method: immunoSEQ multiplex PCR; TCRdb's copy keeps in-frame clones and lacks some. The sample contains approximately 79,000 clones, about nine tenths of which appear only once. The material sequenced was T cells isolated from PBMCs. Receptors were obtained from a human donor in good health.

V and J are TRBV30 and TRBJ2-2; D ambiguous. From germline, CDR1 is GTSNPN and CDR2 SVGIG (reference sequence). Between the trimmed V and J ends, which lost 0 bases and 2 bases, there was a span of 7 bases. The CDR3 consists of 14 residues. The CDR3 is CAWSVAVNTGELFF. CDR3 in DNA: TGTGCCTGGAGTGTGGCAGTTAACACCGGGGAGCTGTTTTTT.

The genes are TRBV6-5 and TRBJ1-2; 7 bases fit TRBD1. The V gene end was trimmed by 6 bases and the J gene end by 4 bases; junction bases not matched to a gene: 8. The CDR3 loop spans 14 amino acids. Germline CDR1 is MNHEY and CDR2 is SVGAGI. CDR3 sequence (DNA): TGTGCCAGCAGGAGCCCACAGGGGAGCTATGGCTACACCTTC. It codes for CASRSPQGSYGYTF.

The V call is TRBV7-6, the J call TRBJ1-4; 11 nucleotides match TRBD1. Trimming removed 2 bases from V and 7 bases from J; junction bases left unmatched: 6. This CDR3 spans 16 amino acids. The germline V gene has CDR1 SGHVS and CDR2 FNYEAQ. The CDR3 loop is CASSLTPGQGGEKLFF. The CDR3 DNA reads TGTGCCAGCAGCTTAACTCCGGGACAGGGGGGTGAAAAACTGTTTTTT.

The rearrangement uses TRBV11-2 and TRBJ1-2; a possible D gene is TRBD1 (6 bases). V lost 0 bases, J lost 6 bases, and 8 bases lay in between. Germline values: CDR1 SGHAT, CDR2 FQNNGV. This CDR3 contains 13 residues. For the CDR3, the DNA is TGTGCCAGCAGCTTAGACAGGGGTGATGGCTACACCTTC. Protein product: CASSLDRGDGYTF. Full variable domain (missing parts from reference TRBV11-2 and TRBJ1-2): EAGVAQSPRYKIIEKRQSVAFWCNPISGHATLYWYQQILGQGPKLLIQFQNNGVVDDSQLPKDRFSAERLKGVDSTLKIQPAKLEDSAVYLCASSLDRGDGYTFGSGTRLTVV.

The chain combines TRBV19 with TRBJ2-7; TRBD1 agrees at 8 bases. The germline CDR1 and CDR2 sequences are LNHDA and SQIVND (reference sequence). This CDR3 contains 13 residues. Losses at the gene ends were 7 bases for V and 0 bases for J; bases not matched to a gene: 2. The CDR3 DNA follows: TGTGCCAGTAAAGGACAGGGCTCCTACGAGCAGTACTTC. Amino acid sequence: CASKGQGSYEQYF.

The chain joins TRBV7-2 to TRBJ2-2, with D possibly matching TRBD2 (6 bases). The CDR3 consists of 16 residues. Trimming pared 5 bases from V and 4 bases from J, leaving 17 bases between. Germline V gene lookup returns CDR1 SGHTA and CDR2 FQGNSA. The CDR3 protein is CASSPISGRFTGELFF. The CDR3 DNA follows: TGTGCCAGCAGCCCAATTAGCGGACGGTTCACCGGGGAGCTGTTTTTT.

The V call is TRBV14, the J call TRBJ1-1; D gene uncertain. V dropped 0 bases and J dropped 5 bases, with 10 bases sitting between them. Germline V CDR1 and CDR2: SGHDN, FVKESK. The CDR3 extends over 14 amino acids. The CDR3 reads CASSQDREVTEAFF. Here the CDR3 DNA reads TGTGCCAGCAGCCAAGACCGGGAGGTTACTGAAGCTTTCTTT.

The chain has TRBV6-6 and TRBJ2-4; no reliable D call. Trimming shortened V by 3 bases and J by 6 bases, and 12 bases separated the two germline ends. Germline V gene sequence: CDR1 MNHNY, CDR2 SVGAGI (reference sequence). The CDR3 consists of 14 residues. The CDR3 sequence is CASSYWPLLNIQYF. In DNA, the CDR3 is TGTGCCAGCAGTTATTGGCCACTACTAAACATTCAGTACTTC.

This clone has just one count. The chain has TRBV11-3 and TRBJ1-4, with no clear D. This CDR3 contains 14 residues. Germline assignment: CDR1 SGHNT and CDR2 YENEEA. Trimming removed 1 base at V and 8 bases at J, with 11 bases between. The CDR3 loop is CASSLAGAIEKLFF. The CDR3 region has the DNA TGTGCCAGCAGCTTAGCGGGAGCAATCGAAAAACTGTTTTTT.

This sequence joins TRBV10-3 and TRBJ1-1; D is ambiguous. The V gene's germline CDR1 is ENHRY and CDR2 SYGVKD. The CDR3 is made up of 15 amino acids. The V end was cut by 0 bases, the J end by 6 bases, with 14 bases between. In DNA form, the CDR3 reads TGTGCCATCAGTGAGTCGGAGCTATGGCATTCTGAAGCTTTCTTT. Translation: CAISESELWHSEAFF.

This chain joins TRBV5-1 and TRBJ2-5; 12 bases match TRBD2. J lost 2 bases, V lost 5 bases, and 4 bases had no gene match. Germline V gene sequence: CDR1 SGHRS, CDR2 YFSETQ. The CDR3 spans 15 residues. CDR3 in amino acids: CASRRTSGIQETQYF. The DNA for the CDR3 is TGCGCCAGCAGACGGACTAGCGGGATTCAAGAGACCCAGTACTTC.

The V call is TRBV7-9, the J call TRBJ2-1; D might be TRBD1 (5 bases). V gave up 2 bases and J gave up 5 bases, with 22 bases separating them. This CDR3 spans 18 amino acids. Germline V gene sequence: CDR1 SEHNR, CDR2 FQNEAQ (reference sequence). CDR3 sequence (DNA): TGTGCCAGCAGCTTAACGATAACCAGGGATGGGGTTGACAATGAGCAGTTCTTC. Its translation: CASSLTITRDGVDNEQFF.

V is TRBV30 and J is TRBJ1-2; D not certain. Germline V gives CDR1 GTSNPN, CDR2 SVGIG (reference sequence). V was pared by 2 bases and J by 2 bases, with 12 bases between. There are 14 residues in the CDR3. The CDR3 region has the DNA TGTGCCTGGAGTCCGCGCGGCCCAAACTATGGCTACACCTTC. This sequence encodes CAWSPRGPNYGYTF.

The chain couples TRBV2 to TRBJ1-2; no firm D call. The CDR3 is 15 amino acids. Germline values: CDR1 SNHLY, CDR2 FYNNEI. The V end was cut by 7 bases, the J end by 5 bases, with 20 bases between. CDR3: CASTNLAGKSYGYTF. The CDR3 DNA sequence: TGTGCCAGCACCAACCTAGCGGGCAAGTCTTATGGCTACACCTTC. Drawing the rest from reference TRBV2 and TRBJ1-2, the complete variable domain is EPEVTQTPSHQVTQMGQEVILRCVPISNHLYFYWYRQILGQKVEFLVSFYNNEISEKSEIFDDQFSVERPDGSNFTLKIRSTKLEDSAMYFCASTNLAGKSYGYTFGSGTRLTVV.

The chain links TRBV9 to TRBJ2-2; D gene uncertain. The V end lost 0 bases, the J end lost 1 base, and 7 bases lay between the germline ends. CDR1 and CDR2 (germline): SGDLS, YYNGEE. This CDR3 is 15 amino acids long. This CDR3 reads CASSVASQNTGELFF. CDR3 DNA: TGTGCCAGCAGCGTAGCTTCACAGAACACCGGGGAGCTGTTTTTT.

This rearrangement joins TRBV30 to TRBJ2-7; 8 nucleotides agree with TRBD2. V was pared by 4 bases and J by 4 bases, with 18 bases of the junction left unmatched. Germline CDR1 and CDR2: GTSNPN and SVGIG (reference sequence). CDR3 length equals 17 residues. Written as DNA, the CDR3 is TGTGCCTGGAAGCCTCTAGACGGGACTAGTTATCAGTACGAGCAGTACTTC. Protein product: CAWKPLDGTSYQYEQYF.

V usage is TRBV27 and J usage is TRBJ1-2; tentative D call: TRBD1 (6 bases). The V gene lost 3 bases and the J gene lost 4 bases, with 9 bases spanning the gap. This CDR3 is built from 13 residues. Germline V gene sequence: CDR1 MNHEY, CDR2 SMNVEV (reference sequence). The DNA of the CDR3 is TGTGCCAGCAGTTTCCAGGGGCCCTATGGCTACACCTTC. It specifies CASSFQGPYGYTF.

The chain employs TRBV10-3 and TRBJ1-4; D not certain. The V gene lost 2 bases and the J gene lost 1 base, with 5 bases spanning the gap. Germline V gene sequence: CDR1 ENHRY, CDR2 SYGVKD. CDR3 length equals 14 residues. CDR3 region: CAISEMRTNEKLFF. CDR3 nucleotide sequence: TGTGCCATCAGTGAGATGAGAACTAATGAAAAACTGTTTTTT.

The CDR3 nucleotides read TGTGCCAGTAGTGACCCGAGGACAGGGGGCTTGGAGTTTTTCTTT. It is translated as CASSDPRTGGLEFFF. The rearrangement uses TRBV19 and TRBJ1-1; 11 bases line up with TRBD1. Germline values: CDR1 LNHDA, CDR2 SQIVND (reference sequence). The ends lost 5 bases at V and 13 bases at J; junction bases unmatched: 15. The CDR3 length is 15 residues.

V is TRBV9 and J is TRBJ1-1, with TRBD1 matching over 9 bases. CDR1 and CDR2 from the germline V gene are SGDLS and YYNGEE. V shed 4 bases and J 11 bases; nucleotides not matched to a gene: 6. The CDR3 runs to 12 residues. For the CDR3, the DNA is TGTGCCAGCAGCACGGGGGACAGGGAGGCTTTCTTT. Encoded protein: CASSTGDREAFF.

This clone was seen only a few times. V gene TRBV14 combines with J gene TRBJ1-1; D uncertain. The CDR3 is 12 amino acids. Trimming removed 0 bases from V and 8 bases from J, with 7 bases in between. CDR1 is SGHDN, CDR2 FVKESK, per germline. CDR3 amino acids: CASSQDPREAFF. For the CDR3, the DNA is TGTGCCAGCAGCCAAGATCCCAGGGAAGCTTTCTTT.

The rearrangement uses TRBV14 and TRBJ1-2; D uncertain. Between the trimmed V and J ends, which lost 1 base and 4 bases, there was a span of 10 bases. The CDR3 has 14 amino acids. Germline V gene lookup returns CDR1 SGHDN and CDR2 FVKESK. The CDR3: CASSQVPGIYGYTF. The CDR3 DNA reads as TGTGCCAGCAGCCAAGTCCCGGGTATCTATGGCTACACCTTC.

This clone was counted a single time. The CDR3 here is CASSPSGSAYNEQFF. The CDR3 DNA reads TGTGCCAGCAGCCCTAGCGGGAGCGCCTACAATGAGCAGTTCTTC. The chain is built from TRBV9 and TRBJ2-1; the match to TRBD2 covers 10 bases. The V and J ends lost 4 bases and 2 bases, in that order; junction bases with no gene match: 3. This CDR3 has 15 amino acids. Per germline, CDR1 SGDLS and CDR2 YYNGEE.

The chain couples TRBV4-1 to TRBJ2-1; D not resolved. V lost 1 base to trimming and J lost 2 bases, with 9 bases between them. Germline V lookup: CDR1 MGHRA, CDR2 YSYEKL. The CDR3 length is 15 residues. CDR3 nucleotide sequence: TGCGCCAGCAGCCAAGGACTCGCCCCCTACAATGAGCAGTTCTTC. Its protein product is CASSQGLAPYNEQFF.

This chain connects TRBV5-4 to TRBJ1-2, with 9 positions matching TRBD1. The germline V gene encodes CDR1 SGHNT and CDR2 YYREEE (reference sequence). The CDR3 is made up of 16 amino acids. Trimming took 1 base from V and 4 from J; bases not matched to a gene: 8. The CDR3 reads CASSLQWGQGAYGYTF. The CDR3 DNA follows: TGTGCCAGCAGCTTGCAGTGGGGACAGGGAGCCTATGGCTACACCTTC.

This clone was observed once. The chain joins TRBV5-6 to TRBJ2-7; D perhaps matches TRBD1 (6 bases). CDR1 is SGHDT, CDR2 YYEEEE, per germline. CDR3 length: 14 residues. Trimming took off 4 bases at V and 7 bases at J, with 18 bases between the two ends. This CDR3 reads CASSPWDMSTEQYF. The CDR3 DNA reads as TGTGCCAGCAGCCCTTGGGACATGTCTACGGAGCAGTACTTC.

The V call is TRBV30, the J call TRBJ1-5, with D perhaps TRBD1 (6 bases). V gave up 1 base and J gave up 6 bases, with 7 bases separating them. There are 12 residues in the CDR3. CDR1 is GTSNPN and CDR2 is SVGIG in the germline V gene (reference sequence). CDR3 sequence reads: CAWSGGRQPQHF. Here the CDR3 DNA reads TGTGCCTGGAGTGGGGGGCGTCAGCCCCAGCATTTT.